This entry lists 5 T cell receptor beta chains sequenced from one sample in a study of blood T cell repertoires in COVID-19. Sequencing used immunoSEQ multiplex PCR; TCRdb keeps in-frame clones, though not all of them. This table has some 240,000 clones, about 94% appearing once. The source material was peripheral blood. The receptor set was obtained from a man in his 60s with COVID-19, enrolled during active disease.

The gene calls are TRBV2 and TRBJ2-1, with 11 bases lining up with TRBD2. V lost 6 bases, J lost 7 bases, and 5 bases stayed unmatched. The CDR3 extends over 14 amino acids. Germline CDR1 and CDR2: SNHLY and FYNNEI. The DNA for the CDR3 is TGTGCCAGCAGCCGTCTAGCGGGAGGAAATGAGCAGTTCTTC. Its translation: CASSRLAGGNEQFF.

This chain's CDR3 is CATSEQGQGLAGELFF. The CDR3, as DNA: TGTGCCACCAGTGAACAGGGACAGGGGTTGGCCGGGGAGCTGTTTTTT. V and J are TRBV24-1 and TRBJ2-2, with 10 bases lining up with TRBD1. The CDR3 is 16 residues long. The germline CDR1 and CDR2 sequences are KGHDR and SFDVKD. The V segment lost 4 bases and the J segment 6 bases; nucleotides outside the gene matches: 7.

The chain combines TRBV18 with TRBJ2-7; 8 nucleotides align to TRBD1. V lost 3 bases, J lost 4 bases, and 5 bases stayed unmatched. The length of the CDR3 is 14 residues. CDR1 is KGHSH and CDR2 is LQKENI in the germline V gene. The CDR3 nucleotides read TGTGCCAGCTCACCCGGACAGGGTCATTACGAGCAGTACTTC. The encoded protein is CASSPGQGHYEQYF.

The chain has TRBV27 and TRBJ1-5; 8 nucleotides agree with TRBD1. V was pared by 2 bases and J by 1 base, with 4 bases of the junction left unmatched. Looked up from germline, CDR1 is MNHEY and CDR2 is SMNVEV (reference sequence). CDR3 length: 16 amino acids. The CDR3 region has the DNA TGTGCCAGCAGTTTAACCAGGACAGGGAGCAATCAGCCCCAGCATTTT. Protein sequence: CASSLTRTGSNQPQHF.

The chain couples TRBV6-5 to TRBJ1-4, with TRBD1 identical over 9 bases. V lost 4 bases to trimming and J lost 5 bases; unmatched junction nucleotides: 8. Germline assignment: CDR1 MNHEY and CDR2 SVGAGI. This CDR3 spans 16 amino acids. CDR3: CASSFNPGQGNEKLFF. The CDR3 DNA sequence: TGTGCCAGCAGTTTCAACCCGGGACAGGGCAATGAAAAACTGTTTTTT.